Below, one T cell receptor beta chain is given with its context. Antigen: not known. This sample is part of a study of siplizumab effects on memory and regulatory T cells. The study's findings and limits: Mappable alloreactive CD4+ clones averaged around 71% Treg-derived with siplizumab versus under 30% in controls. Naive or memory phenotype was unassignable for roughly 75-97% of proliferating CD4+ or CD8+ clones.

Using immunoSEQ multiplex PCR, the repertoire was profiled, and TCRdb retains in-frame clones only, with some absent. Of about 69,000 clones listed, about 90% were seen once; the top ten hold about 1.5%. CDR1 and CDR2 from the germline V gene are SNHLY and FYNNEI. Trimming pared 3 bases from V and 4 bases from J, leaving 13 bases between. This CDR3 is 15 amino acids long. The chain has TRBV2 and TRBJ2-1, with D hard to call. The source material was Tregs sorted from blood. The receptor was derived from a human donor in good health. Here the CDR3 DNA reads TGTGCCAGCAGTGAGCGGTTTCTGTCTTACAATGAGCAGTTCTTC. This sequence encodes CASSERFLSYNEQFF.